Only a few counts were recorded for the clone carrying this T cell receptor (beta chain). The data were obtained in a study of blood T cells in healthy people across ages. Primers used in a second PCR of roughly 6 to 11 cycles were a sample-barcoded 5' primer and a J-beta primer mix. TCRdb redid the calling of the 5' RACE reads with MiXCR, one entry per CDR3 protein. The repertoire holds 600,000 to 900,000 distinct CDR3 sequences, with about a quarter as singletons. This sample was shared with a second study, whose subject was T cells of mothers and their children.

The receptor's source is a boy aged 5-17 years in good health. Source material: blood.

CDR3 nucleotide sequence: TGTGCCAGCAGTGAAAGGAAGCGGGGGCCATACAATGAGCAGTTCTTC. Its protein is CASSERKRGPYNEQFF. The genes are TRBV2 and TRBJ2-1; 8 bases are a match to TRBD2. The CDR3 extends over 16 amino acids. Losses at the gene ends were 2 bases for V and 4 bases for J; bases not matched to a gene: 7. Per germline, CDR1 SNHLY and CDR2 FYNNEI. Based on the CDR3 plus reference TRBV2 and TRBJ2-1, the full variable domain is EPEVTQTPSHQVTQMGQEVILRCVPISNHLYFYWYRQILGQKVEFLVSFYNNEISEKSEIFDDQFSVERPDGSNFTLKIRSTKLEDSAMYFCASSERKRGPYNEQFFGPGTRLTVL.